This T cell receptor beta chain was sequenced in a study of control samples from healthy donors and cancer patients. Sequenced by immunoSEQ multiplex PCR; TCRdb stores in-frame clones only, minus some. The repertoire holds roughly 400,000 clones, with around nine tenths as singletons. Losses at the gene ends were 0 bases for V and 5 bases for J; bases not matched to a gene: 8. The germline CDR1 and CDR2 sequences are SGHDT and YYEEEE. The CDR3 runs 17 residues. The TCR originated in a man in his forties with head and neck cancer. Material: PBMCs. The V call is TRBV5-6, the J call TRBJ2-2; 9 nucleotides align to TRBD2. The CDR3: CASSLVAGGPRTGELFF. CDR3 DNA: TGTGCCAGCAGCTTGGTGGCGGGAGGGCCTCGGACCGGGGAGCTGTTTTTT.